These T cell receptor beta chains were read from a single sample in a study of OX40 agonist ivuxolimab in advanced cancers. Clones were read by immunoSEQ multiplex PCR, and TCRdb kept only the in-frame ones, dropping some. This sample carries over 25,000 clones, approximately 86% of them seen once, and the ten largest clones take approximately 50%. Source: CD4+ or CD8+ T cells sorted from blood, taken in a trial of the OX40 agonist ivuxolimab. These receptors were taken from an adult with an advanced solid tumor such as melanoma, head and neck, liver or kidney cancer. The CDR3 runs from the conserved cysteine through the conserved F or W. D genes are given only for firm matches. Clone size appears in some rows only: once, few, many, or a class for an expanded clone.

clone_size: .; v_call: TRBV27; j_call: TRBJ1-4; d_call: .; cdr3_length: 13; cdr3_nt: TGTGCCAGCAGAGCGACAGTCAACGAAAAACTGTTTTTT; cdr3_aa: CASRATVNEKLFF
clone_size: .; v_call: TRBV11-2; j_call: TRBJ2-1; d_call: .; cdr3_length: 13; cdr3_nt: TGTGCCAGCAGCTTAGCTAGGTACAATGAGCAGTTCTTC; cdr3_aa: CASSLARYNEQFF
clone_size: .; v_call: TRBV5-4; j_call: TRBJ2-5; d_call: .; cdr3_length: 14; cdr3_nt: TGTGCCAGCAGCTTGGAGGCAGGGGAAGAGACCCAGTACTTC; cdr3_aa: CASSLEAGEETQYF
clone_size: .; v_call: TRBV6-1; j_call: TRBJ2-2; d_call: .; cdr3_length: 14; cdr3_nt: TGTGCCAGCAAGAGGGGGGGGTACACCGGGGAGCTGTTTTTT; cdr3_aa: CASKRGGYTGELFF
clone_size: .; v_call: TRBV2; j_call: TRBJ2-7; d_call: TRBD1; cdr3_length: 17; cdr3_nt: TGTGCCAGCAGTGACAATCTCCCGGGACAGGGGTCCTACGAGCAGTACTTC; cdr3_aa: CASSDNLPGQGSYEQYF
clone_size: .; v_call: TRBV29-1; j_call: TRBJ1-2; d_call: .; cdr3_length: 12; cdr3_nt: TGCAGCGTTGAAGGGACAGCCTATGGCTACACCTTC; cdr3_aa: CSVEGTAYGYTF
clone_size: .; v_call: TRBV7-6; j_call: TRBJ2-7; d_call: .; cdr3_length: 14; cdr3_nt: TGTGCCAGCAGCTTAGTGGCAGCGTCCTACGAGCAGTACTTC; cdr3_aa: CASSLVAASYEQYF
clone_size: .; v_call: TRBV19; j_call: TRBJ2-1; d_call: TRBD1; cdr3_length: 12; cdr3_nt: TGTGCCAGTACTACAGGGGGCAATGAGCAGTTCTTC; cdr3_aa: CASTTGGNEQFF
clone_size: .; v_call: TRBV5-8; j_call: TRBJ1-2; d_call: .; cdr3_length: 15; cdr3_nt: TGTGCCAGCAGCTTACAGGGAAAGACGCACTATGGCTACACCTTC; cdr3_aa: CASSLQGKTHYGYTF
clone_size: few; v_call: TRBV11-2; j_call: TRBJ1-5; d_call: .; cdr3_length: 14; cdr3_nt: TGTGCCAGCAGCACCCGGGAGGTCGGTCAGCCCCAGCATTTT; cdr3_aa: CASSTREVGQPQHF
clone_size: .; v_call: TRBV27; j_call: TRBJ2-7; d_call: TRBD2; cdr3_length: 16; cdr3_nt: TGTGCCAGCAGTTTAACGCGCGGGGGGTTCTCCTACGAGCAGTACTTC; cdr3_aa: CASSLTRGGFSYEQYF
clone_size: .; v_call: TRBV10-3; j_call: TRBJ1-2; d_call: TRBD1; cdr3_length: 15; cdr3_nt: TGTGCCATCAGTGAGCCGGGACAGGTGGCTAATGGCTACACCTTC; cdr3_aa: CAISEPGQVANGYTF
clone_size: once; v_call: TRBV29-1; j_call: TRBJ2-3; d_call: TRBD2; cdr3_length: 13; cdr3_nt: TGCAGCGTTGTAGCGGGGAGGGCAGATACGCAGTATTTT; cdr3_aa: CSVVAGRADTQYF
clone_size: .; v_call: TRBV18; j_call: TRBJ2-7; d_call: .; cdr3_length: 15; cdr3_nt: TGTGCCAGCTCACCAACCGGAGGAAATCACTACGAGCAGTACTTC; cdr3_aa: CASSPTGGNHYEQYF
clone_size: .; v_call: TRBV9; j_call: TRBJ2-7; d_call: .; cdr3_length: 12; cdr3_nt: TGTGCCAGCAGCGTAGACGAACAAGAGCAGTACTTC; cdr3_aa: CASSVDEQEQYF
clone_size: .; v_call: TRBV19; j_call: TRBJ2-2; d_call: .; cdr3_length: 12; cdr3_nt: TGTGCCAGCTATCGGGCCTCGGGGGAGCTGTTTTTT; cdr3_aa: CASYRASGELFF
clone_size: .; v_call: TRBV9; j_call: TRBJ2-7; d_call: TRBD1; cdr3_length: 13; cdr3_nt: TGTGCCAGCAGCGTAGGGGACAGGGAGGAGCAGTACTTC; cdr3_aa: CASSVGDREEQYF
clone_size: .; v_call: TRBV19; j_call: TRBJ2-5; d_call: TRBD1; cdr3_length: 14; cdr3_nt: TGTGCCAGTAGTTCCTGGACAGGCCAAGAGACCCAGTACTTC; cdr3_aa: CASSSWTGQETQYF
clone_size: .; v_call: TRBV9; j_call: TRBJ2-5; d_call: TRBD2; cdr3_length: 15; cdr3_nt: TGTGCCAGCAGCAGTAGCGGGGGGGCCCTGGAGACCCAGTACTTC; cdr3_aa: CASSSSGGALETQYF
clone_size: .; v_call: TRBV7-6; j_call: TRBJ2-5; d_call: TRBD1; cdr3_length: 15; cdr3_nt: TGTGCCAGCAGCTTAATGGTGGGACAGGTAGAGACCCAGTACTTC; cdr3_aa: CASSLMVGQVETQYF
clone_size: .; v_call: TRBV4-3; j_call: TRBJ2-7; d_call: TRBD1; cdr3_length: 14; cdr3_nt: TGCGCCAGCAGCCCTGGGACAGGATCCTACGAGCAGTACTTC; cdr3_aa: CASSPGTGSYEQYF
clone_size: .; v_call: TRBV30; j_call: TRBJ2-1; d_call: .; cdr3_length: 15; cdr3_nt: TGTGCCTGGAGTGTAGGGGGGGTATTCCATAATGAGCAGTTCTTC; cdr3_aa: CAWSVGGVFHNEQFF
clone_size: once; v_call: TRBV4-3; j_call: TRBJ2-3; d_call: TRBD2; cdr3_length: 17; cdr3_nt: TGCGCCAGCAGCCAAGATGGGGCGGGGGGGCCGACAGATACGCAGTATTTT; cdr3_aa: CASSQDGAGGPTDTQYF
clone_size: .; v_call: TRBV27; j_call: TRBJ2-7; d_call: TRBD1; cdr3_length: 13; cdr3_nt: TGTGCCAGCAAGACAGGGAGTACCCACGAGCAGTACTTC; cdr3_aa: CASKTGSTHEQYF
clone_size: .; v_call: TRBV5-1; j_call: TRBJ2-7; d_call: TRBD1; cdr3_length: 14; cdr3_nt: TGCGCCAGCAGCATGGGACAGGGGCCCCACGAGCAGTACTTC; cdr3_aa: CASSMGQGPHEQYF
clone_size: .; v_call: TRBV5-1; j_call: TRBJ2-2; d_call: .; cdr3_length: 15; cdr3_nt: TGCGCCAGCAGCTTGGACAGGCCTTCCACCGGGGAGCTGTTTTTT; cdr3_aa: CASSLDRPSTGELFF
clone_size: .; v_call: TRBV4-1; j_call: TRBJ2-3; d_call: TRBD2; cdr3_length: 18; cdr3_nt: TGCGCCAGCAGCCTCACGGGACTAGCGGGGGTATTCACAGATACGCAGTATTTT; cdr3_aa: CASSLTGLAGVFTDTQYF
clone_size: .; v_call: TRBV11-2; j_call: TRBJ1-6; d_call: .; cdr3_length: 14; cdr3_nt: TGTGCCAGCAGCGCGGGGGCCTATAATTCACCCCTCCACTTT; cdr3_aa: CASSAGAYNSPLHF
clone_size: .; v_call: TRBV7-6; j_call: TRBJ2-3; d_call: .; cdr3_length: 14; cdr3_nt: TGTGCCAGCAGCTTAGACGGGGGCACAGATACGCAGTATTTT; cdr3_aa: CASSLDGGTDTQYF
clone_size: few; v_call: TRBV6-5; j_call: TRBJ1-6; d_call: TRBD1; cdr3_length: 15; cdr3_nt: TGTGCCAGCATTCCAGGGGGATTCGGCAATTCACCCCTCCACTTT; cdr3_aa: CASIPGGFGNSPLHF
clone_size: .; v_call: TRBV27; j_call: TRBJ2-1; d_call: TRBD2; cdr3_length: 15; cdr3_nt: TGTGCCAGCAGTTATAGAGCGGGGGGGCACAATGAGCAGTTCTTC; cdr3_aa: CASSYRAGGHNEQFF
clone_size: .; v_call: TRBV9; j_call: TRBJ2-3; d_call: .; cdr3_length: 15; cdr3_nt: TGTGCCAGCAGCGTCTCCTCGGGGGGCACAGATACGCAGTATTTT; cdr3_aa: CASSVSSGGTDTQYF
clone_size: .; v_call: TRBV4-1; j_call: TRBJ2-2; d_call: .; cdr3_length: 15; cdr3_nt: TGCGCCAGCAGCCAAGAAGCGGGCAACACCGGGGAGCTGTTTTTT; cdr3_aa: CASSQEAGNTGELFF
clone_size: once; v_call: TRBV6-5; j_call: TRBJ2-1; d_call: .; cdr3_length: 14; cdr3_nt: TGTGCCAGCAGTTCCGACTCTCACGACAATGAGCAGTTCTTC; cdr3_aa: CASSSDSHDNEQFF
clone_size: .; v_call: TRBV7-6; j_call: TRBJ1-1; d_call: .; cdr3_length: 15; cdr3_nt: TGTGCCAGCAGCGAAACGGGAAGGGTCGGCACTGAAGCTTTCTTT; cdr3_aa: CASSETGRVGTEAFF
clone_size: .; v_call: TRBV28; j_call: TRBJ1-6; d_call: .; cdr3_length: 14; cdr3_nt: TGTGCCAGCAGGCTCGGGATAGCTAATTCACCCCTCCACTTT; cdr3_aa: CASRLGIANSPLHF
clone_size: .; v_call: TRBV6-5; j_call: TRBJ1-5; d_call: .; cdr3_length: 16; cdr3_nt: TGTGCCAGCAGTTACCTTGCTTGGATCAGCAATCAGCCCCAGCATTTT; cdr3_aa: CASSYLAWISNQPQHF
clone_size: once; v_call: TRBV28; j_call: TRBJ2-1; d_call: .; cdr3_length: 16; cdr3_nt: TGTGCCAGCAGTTCTCTTAGGCAAAGATCCTACAATGAGCAGTTCTTC; cdr3_aa: CASSSLRQRSYNEQFF
clone_size: .; v_call: TRBV9; j_call: TRBJ2-1; d_call: TRBD2; cdr3_length: 14; cdr3_nt: TGTGCCAGCAGCGGGGGGACTAGCGGGGCTGAGCAGTTCTTC; cdr3_aa: CASSGGTSGAEQFF
clone_size: .; v_call: TRBV6-5; j_call: TRBJ2-1; d_call: TRBD1; cdr3_length: 14; cdr3_nt: TGTGCCAGCACCTGGACAGGGGGGGAAAATGAGCAGTTCTTC; cdr3_aa: CASTWTGGENEQFF
clone_size: .; v_call: TRBV9; j_call: TRBJ1-5; d_call: .; cdr3_length: 14; cdr3_nt: TGTGCCAGCAGCGACAGGGATAGCAATCAGCCCCAGCATTTT; cdr3_aa: CASSDRDSNQPQHF
clone_size: .; v_call: TRBV5-1; j_call: TRBJ2-7; d_call: .; cdr3_length: 13; cdr3_nt: TGCGCCAGCACCCCCGCCCCCCTAAACGAGCAGTACTTC; cdr3_aa: CASTPAPLNEQYF
clone_size: .; v_call: TRBV7-9; j_call: TRBJ2-7; d_call: .; cdr3_length: 15; cdr3_nt: TGTGCCAGCAGCTCAAAGGACAGCTTACCTTACGAGCAGTACTTC; cdr3_aa: CASSSKDSLPYEQYF
clone_size: .; v_call: TRBV5-8; j_call: TRBJ1-1; d_call: TRBD1; cdr3_length: 15; cdr3_nt: TGTGCCAGCAGCCCGGAGGGTCAGGGGGGCACTGAAGCTTTCTTT; cdr3_aa: CASSPEGQGGTEAFF
clone_size: .; v_call: TRBV14; j_call: TRBJ1-6; d_call: .; cdr3_length: 12; cdr3_nt: TGTGCCAGCAGCCCCAGGGACTCACCCCTCCACTTT; cdr3_aa: CASSPRDSPLHF
clone_size: .; v_call: TRBV28; j_call: TRBJ2-2; d_call: .; cdr3_length: 15; cdr3_nt: TGTGCCAGCAGTTTCTCAGGCACGAACACCGGGGAGCTGTTTTTT; cdr3_aa: CASSFSGTNTGELFF
clone_size: .; v_call: TRBV2; j_call: TRBJ2-7; d_call: .; cdr3_length: 13; cdr3_nt: TGTGCCAGCACCGCACCCGGATCCTACGAGCAGTACTTC; cdr3_aa: CASTAPGSYEQYF
clone_size: .; v_call: TRBV7-2; j_call: TRBJ2-5; d_call: .; cdr3_length: 16; cdr3_nt: TGTGCCAGCAGTCCGATTTTCCGGGCCTATCCAGAGACCCAGTACTTC; cdr3_aa: CASSPIFRAYPETQYF
clone_size: once; v_call: TRBV29-1; j_call: TRBJ2-3; d_call: TRBD1; cdr3_length: 18; cdr3_nt: TGCAGCGTTGCCTCCCCCCGGGACAGGGGGCAAGAAACAGATACGCAGTATTTT; cdr3_aa: CSVASPRDRGQETDTQYF
clone_size: .; v_call: TRBV19; j_call: TRBJ1-6; d_call: .; cdr3_length: 15; cdr3_nt: TGTGCCAGTAGTCCTAATGACTGGGGAACATCACCCCTCCACTTT; cdr3_aa: CASSPNDWGTSPLHF
clone_size: .; v_call: TRBV11-2; j_call: TRBJ2-5; d_call: TRBD2; cdr3_length: 16; cdr3_nt: TGTGCCAGCAGCTTAGGCACTAGCGGGGGGTCGGAGACCCAGTACTTC; cdr3_aa: CASSLGTSGGSETQYF
clone_size: .; v_call: TRBV7-6; j_call: TRBJ2-2; d_call: .; cdr3_length: 15; cdr3_nt: TGTGCCAGCAACTTAGTAGAGGGGAGCACCGGGGAGCTGTTTTTT; cdr3_aa: CASNLVEGSTGELFF
clone_size: .; v_call: TRBV6-5; j_call: TRBJ1-5; d_call: .; cdr3_length: 14; cdr3_nt: TGTGCCAGCAAAGGCAAATATAGCAATCAGCCCCAGCATTTT; cdr3_aa: CASKGKYSNQPQHF
clone_size: .; v_call: TRBV15; j_call: TRBJ1-1; d_call: TRBD1; cdr3_length: 15; cdr3_nt: TGTGCCACCAGCAGACCCGGGACAGGGGGGACTGAAGCTTTCTTT; cdr3_aa: CATSRPGTGGTEAFF
clone_size: .; v_call: TRBV4-3; j_call: TRBJ2-2; d_call: TRBD1; cdr3_length: 16; cdr3_nt: TGCGCCAGCAGCCAGACAGGTGGGACAGCTACCGGGGAGCTGTTTTTT; cdr3_aa: CASSQTGGTATGELFF
clone_size: .; v_call: TRBV9; j_call: TRBJ2-7; d_call: .; cdr3_length: 15; cdr3_nt: TGTGCCAGCAGCGTAGAGGCGCGAAGCTCCTACGAGCAGTACTTC; cdr3_aa: CASSVEARSSYEQYF
clone_size: .; v_call: TRBV9; j_call: TRBJ2-3; d_call: .; cdr3_length: 16; cdr3_nt: TGTGCCAGCAGCGTAGAGGCAGGCGGTAGCACAGATACGCAGTATTTT; cdr3_aa: CASSVEAGGSTDTQYF
clone_size: .; v_call: TRBV6-5; j_call: TRBJ2-6; d_call: .; cdr3_length: 14; cdr3_nt: TGTGCCAGCAGTCCCCGTTCTGGGGCCAACGTCCTGACTTTC; cdr3_aa: CASSPRSGANVLTF
clone_size: .; v_call: TRBV11-2; j_call: TRBJ2-2; d_call: .; cdr3_length: 13; cdr3_nt: TGTGCCAGCAGCCCCCCGGACACCGGGGAGCTGTTTTTT; cdr3_aa: CASSPPDTGELFF
clone_size: once; v_call: TRBV4-1; j_call: TRBJ1-2; d_call: .; cdr3_length: 15; cdr3_nt: TGCGCCAGCAGCCTAACCCCGGGCCAGTCCTATGGCTACACCTTC; cdr3_aa: CASSLTPGQSYGYTF